This section outlines one T cell receptor beta chain sequence together with its context. As yet, its antigen is unknown. This specimen belongs to a study of cytomegalovirus exposure and HLA in healthy donors. Study in general: In a later analysis, it was reported that the approximately 120 validation repertoires had been produced on the same platform as the roughly 610 repertoires belonging to the first cohort.

Clones were sequenced by immunoSEQ multiplex PCR, and TCRdb holds only the in-frame ones, with some missing. The table lists about 130,000 clones, 90% to 97% of them singletons, with 1.7% in the top ten. Germline trimming cut 1 base from V and 2 bases from J; bases unmatched to any gene: 3. The germline V gene has CDR1 LGHNA and CDR2 YNFKEQ. This CDR3 has 15 residues. Findings and caveats of the study: Through in vitro validation, three CMV-associated chains were shown to be specific for CMV antigens. Cytomegalovirus-associated status was assigned to more than 150 TCR beta chains. Most TCRs appeared rarely, but some public TCRs recurred in many donors.

This chain links TRBV4-2 with TRBJ2-7, with TRBD2 matching over 9 bases. This TCR was recovered from a young man in good health and CMV-seronegative. Sequencing input: PBMCs. The CDR3 sequence: CASSQGTSVAYEQYF. CDR3 in DNA: TGTGCCAGCAGCCAAGGGACTAGCGTTGCCTACGAGCAGTACTTC.